What follows is one T cell receptor (beta chain) and its context. Which antigen it targets is not known. Qualities for individual bases were not recorded, and no much larger clone is one base off. This entry comes from a study of CD8 T cells in Susac syndrome (dated by TCRdb to between 2018 and 2021). For context, the study as a whole: Repertoire sequencing was used to test whether CD8+ T cell activation and differentiation in Susac syndrome was antigen driven. Clonality of the CD8+ T cell repertoire was compared between roughly eleven healthy donors, about 14 Susac syndrome patients and under 19 multiple sclerosis patients. Study-wide findings and limitations: The TCR sequencing and HLA analysis was acknowledged to have included a relatively small number of individuals.

Peripheral blood CD8+ and CD4+ T cells from healthy donors, Susac syndrome patients and multiple sclerosis patients were profiled by high-throughput TCR beta sequencing. Multiple sclerosis controls were treatment-naive patients with stable or active relapsing-remitting disease fulfilling revised McDonald criteria. Bulk CD8+ and CD4+ T cells were purified by magnetic negative isolation, while CD8+ TEMRA cells were enriched using FACS. Blood was drawn into EDTA tubes, processed within 24 hours, and PBMCs were isolated by density gradient centrifugation. PBMCs intended for TCR sequencing were cryopreserved in liquid nitrogen and thawed later in a water bath at 37 degrees C. Purity of sorted or isolated CD4+, CD8+ and CD8+ TEMRA cells was at least 90%. RNA was extracted using the RNeasy kit, and roughly 0.5 to 1 microgram was reverse transcribed with random hexamers. TCR beta CDR3 regions were amplified with the immunoSEQ multiplex PCR assay covering 54 Vbeta and 13 Jbeta segments. Bias from PCR amplification was corrected by using a synthetic template baseline for primer optimization and for computational correction. The paper's processing steps were these. Reads were assigned to V, D and J genes according to IMGT and analyzed in immunoSEQ Analyzer, with only productive sequences retained. Clonality was calculated as one minus the Shannon entropy normalized by log2 of the number of productive unique sequences. Public and private clones were assessed among the 100 most prevalent clones of each patient and control. Clones were defined as Susac-specific if absent from the healthy and MS cohorts, from approximately 1,100 published viral clones and from other ImmuneACCESS disease sequences. The public reads were run again by TCRdb, first through fastp at Q25 and then through MiXCR, and only productive beta chains were kept. Identical CDR3 protein sequences are pooled into one entry, listed with their most common genes and DNA. The V and J calls and clone size are TCRdb's, not the authors'. Counted in this sample were 100,000 to 150,000 distinct CDR3 sequences; approximately 95% of them appeared once. Roughly 0.29% of the sample belongs to the ten largest clones.

The source is a human donor with multiple sclerosis. The material sequenced was CD8+ T cells from PBMCs.

The nucleotides are TGTGCCAGCAGCCGAAGAGGACATGGACAGGGCCCCTACAATGAGCAGTTCTTC. Its protein is CASSRRGHGQGPYNEQFF. Recombination connected TRBV13 to TRBJ2-1; 8 central bases correspond to TRBD1. From V the trimming removes 5 bases and from J it removes 2 bases, while the gene matches leave 14 bases of the junction unaccounted for. The CDR3 goes from the cysteine to the phenylalanine over 18 residues. Just the 54-base CDR3 DNA is kept, in frame starting at base 1. Via the germline V gene (reference sequence), CDR1 is PRHDT and CDR2 FYEKMQ.